A selection of T cell receptor beta chains follows, all from one sample in a study of early T cells in non-severe SARS-CoV-2 infection. TCRdb re-called the 5' RACE reads with MiXCR, one entry per CDR3 protein. This repertoire shows 40,000 to 45,000 distinct CDR3 sequences, approximately 6.2% found once; its top ten account for less than 25%. The sample was whole blood, taken at baseline. The receptors come from an adult who was a healthcare worker with PCR-confirmed SARS-CoV-2 infection or an uninfected control (not recorded which). Each CDR3 is given with its conserved first and last residue. The order of the fields is J gene, D gene, V gene, clone size, CDR3 DNA, CDR3 protein. The D gene is left open where the match is weak. The size field is filled for only some rows; it gives once, few, many or a size class.

>TRBJ2-1|-|TRBV19|many
TGTGCCACCTCCTTAGGCAGAAACAATGAGCAGTTCTTC
CATSLGRNNEQFF
>TRBJ1-1|-|TRBV24-1|-
TGTGCCACCAGTGATCCCTGCGGGGAGTTAATTTCGAGCACTGAAGCTTTCTTT
CATSDPCGELISSTEAFF
>TRBJ2-1|-|TRBV7-9|many
TGTGCCAGCAGCTTAGTGACCGGACGGAATGAGCAGTTCTTC
CASSLVTGRNEQFF
>TRBJ2-7|TRBD2|TRBV7-9|few
TGTGCCAGCAGCCCTCAGACTAGCGGGATCCACGAGCAGTACTTC
CASSPQTSGIHEQYF
>TRBJ2-5|-|TRBV30|many
TGTGCCTGGAGTGTACGAGAGACCCAGTACTTC
CAWSVRETQYF
>TRBJ1-2|-|TRBV20-1|many
TGCAGTGCTAGAGAGGGAATAAGAGGCTACACCTTC
CSAREGIRGYTF
>TRBJ1-3|-|TRBV5-4|many
TGTGCCAGCAGCTCCCAACCGGGACGTTTCTCTGGAAACACCATATATTTT
CASSSQPGRFSGNTIYF
>TRBJ1-2|-|TRBV11-2|-
TGTGCCAGCAGCTACGGACAGACCTATGGCTACACCTTC
CASSYGQTYGYTF
>TRBJ2-3|TRBD2|TRBV30|many
TGTGCCTGGAATCAGCGGGGGGACACAGATACGCAGTATTTT
CAWNQRGDTDTQYF
>TRBJ2-2|-|TRBV18|many
TGTGCCAGCTCAAAAGGGGCCGACACCGGGGAGCTGTTTTTT
CASSKGADTGELFF
>TRBJ2-1|-|TRBV12-3/TRBV12-4|many
TGTGCCAGCAATTTCATGTCCGGCAATGAGCAGTTCTTC
CASNFMSGNEQFF
>TRBJ2-7|-|TRBV9|many
TGTGCCAGCAGCGGGTCCCCCCTGGGCGGGGAGCAGTACTTC
CASSGSPLGGEQYF
>TRBJ2-2|-|TRBV20-1|few
TGCAGTGCACATTCAACAGAGTCCACCGGGGAGCTGTTTTTT
CSAHSTESTGELFF
>TRBJ2-7|TRBD2|TRBV3-1|few
TGTGCCAGCAGCCAAAACCCGCTAGCGGGGATTAGGTACGAGCAGTACTTC
CASSQNPLAGIRYEQYF
>TRBJ2-7|-|TRBV6-2/TRBV6-3|-
TGTGCCAGCACCTTCTTAGGGCAATACGAGCAGTACTTC
CASTFLGQYEQYF
>TRBJ2-2|-|TRBV3-1|few
TGTGCCAGCAGCCAACGTTCGGACACCGGGGAGCTGTTTTTT
CASSQRSDTGELFF
>TRBJ2-7|-|TRBV29-1|-
TGCAGCGTTGAGGTGTTTAGGGGGAGCTCCTACGAGCAGTACTTC
CSVEVFRGSSYEQYF
>TRBJ2-1|-|TRBV7-9|-
TGTGCCAGCAGCTTAGTTAACCGACAAGAGCAGTTCTTC
CASSLVNRQEQFF
>TRBJ2-1|TRBD1|TRBV7-8|many
TGTGCCAGCTTAGGAACCCCAGGGGGCCATGAGCAGTTCTTC
CASLGTPGGHEQFF
>TRBJ2-1|-|TRBV12-3/TRBV12-4|many
TGTGCCAGCAGTCCCGACTACCATGAGCAGTTCTTC
CASSPDYHEQFF
>TRBJ2-1|TRBD2|TRBV19|few
TGTGCCAGTAGTATCACTAGCGGGGGGGTCCATGAGCAGTTCTTC
CASSITSGGVHEQFF
>TRBJ2-3|TRBD2|TRBV19|many
TGTGCCAGTAGTATGGGAGCGGGAGGGCCGGAGTCCACAGATACGCAGTATTTT
CASSMGAGGPESTDTQYF
>TRBJ1-5|TRBD1|TRBV6-6|few
TGTGCCAGCAGTTATAAGGGGACAGCCCTTAGCAATCAGCCCCAGCATTTT
CASSYKGTALSNQPQHF
>TRBJ2-2|TRBD2|TRBV2|many
TGTGCCAGCAGTGAAAGTCCTAGCGGGGGCACCGGGGAGCTGTTTTTT
CASSESPSGGTGELFF
>TRBJ2-1|-|TRBV7-8|-
TGTGCCAGCAGCCCGACCTACAATGAGCAGTTCTTC
CASSPTYNEQFF
>TRBJ2-2|-|TRBV6-2/TRBV6-3|-
TGTGCCAGCAGTTCAACCGGGACCGCCAACACCGGGGAGCTGTTTTTT
CASSSTGTANTGELFF
>TRBJ1-2|-|TRBV20-1|-
TGCAGTGCTCCACTATCCGTCTATGGCTACACCTTC
CSAPLSVYGYTF
>TRBJ2-1|-|TRBV6-5|-
TGTGCCAGCAGTCACAACAATGAGCAGTTCTTC
CASSHNNEQFF
>TRBJ2-3|-|TRBV29-1|many
TGCAGCGTTAGGACAGCCACAGATACGCAGTATTTT
CSVRTATDTQYF
>TRBJ1-2|-|TRBV20-1|few
TGCAGTGCTCCCGGGACCGCTAACTATGGCTACACCTTC
CSAPGTANYGYTF
>TRBJ2-1|TRBD2|TRBV2|-
TGTGCCAGCAGTGAAATAGCGGGACCCACAAATGAGCAGTTCTTC
CASSEIAGPTNEQFF
>TRBJ2-5|TRBD1|TRBV7-8|many
TGTGCCAGCAGAGACCGCAGGGGGCGCGCGCAGACCCAGTACTTC
CASRDRRGRAQTQYF
>TRBJ1-2|TRBD1|TRBV29-1|many
TGCAGCGTTGTGGATTCCGGGACAGCTGCCTATGGCTACACCTTC
CSVVDSGTAAYGYTF
>TRBJ2-7|TRBD2|TRBV7-8|many
TGTGCCAGCAGCTTAACTAGCGAAACCTACGAGCAGTACTTC
CASSLTSETYEQYF
>TRBJ1-1|-|TRBV5-4|many
TGTGCCAGCAGCTTGGGCAGACAGGCTGAAGCTTTCTTT
CASSLGRQAEAFF
>TRBJ2-1|-|TRBV6-2/TRBV6-3|few
TGTGCCAGCAGTTACGGGGCTCTCAATGAGCAGTTCTTC
CASSYGALNEQFF
>TRBJ2-1|-|TRBV6-1|-
TGTGCCAGCAGGAGAGTGGGGGATGAGCAGTTCTTC
CASRRVGDEQFF
>TRBJ2-7|-|TRBV7-3|few
TGTGCCAGCAGCCGGACAGCCAGCTCCTACGAGCAGTACTTC
CASSRTASSYEQYF
>TRBJ1-1|-|TRBV5-1|many
TGCGCCAGCAGACCCCAGAGGGTGAACACTGAAGCTTTCTTT
CASRPQRVNTEAFF
>TRBJ2-5|-|TRBV7-6|many
TGTGCCAGCAGCCCCTCCTTGGAGACCCAGTACTTC
CASSPSLETQYF
>TRBJ1-1|-|TRBV6-6|many
TGTGCCAGCAGTTTAACAGGAGACACTGAAGCTTTCTTT
CASSLTGDTEAFF
>TRBJ1-2|TRBD1|TRBV12-3/TRBV12-4|many
TGTGCCAGCAGTTCCGGGACAGGGGTATGGGATGGCTACACCTTC
CASSSGTGVWDGYTF
>TRBJ1-3|-|TRBV12-3/TRBV12-4|many
TGTGCCAGCAGTCCACAGGGAACAAGAAACACCATATATTTT
CASSPQGTRNTIYF
>TRBJ2-1|TRBD1|TRBV2|many
TGTGCCAGCAGTCCAGGGGGACAGGGTAAGGGCAATGAGCAGTTCTTC
CASSPGGQGKGNEQFF
>TRBJ2-1|-|TRBV28|-
TGTGCCAGCAGTTCACCCGACTTGGGCAATGAGCAGTTCTTC
CASSSPDLGNEQFF